The rows below give T cell receptor beta chains drawn from one sample of a study of shared clonotypes between healthy human individuals. Assay: immunoSEQ multiplex PCR; the TCRdb copy retains only in-frame clones and omits some. Of 2 million to 2.5 million clones listed, 90% to 95% are singletons. The sequencing sample was made of naive CD4+ T cells from PBMCs. Receptor source: a man in his late teens or twenties in good health. Some clones in this sample may be carry-over from other donors' samples. The CDR3 runs from the conserved cysteine through the conserved F or W. D genes are given only for firm matches. Where a row states a size, it is once, few, many or the class of an expanded clone; other rows omit it.

v_call	clone_size	d_call	j_call	cdr3_nt	cdr3_aa
TRBV30	few	.	TRBJ1-5	TGTGCCTGGAGTGTAAAGGACAATCAGCCCCAGCATTTT	CAWSVKDNQPQHF
TRBV4-1	.	TRBD2	TRBJ2-1	TGCGCCAGCAGCCAAGATGAAGGGTCCGGGACTAGCAAAAATGAGCAGTTCTTC	CASSQDEGSGTSKNEQFF
TRBV9	.	.	TRBJ1-4	TGTGCCAGCAGCGGCCCCCGGGTGGAAAAGCTGTTTTTT	CASSGPRVEKLFF
TRBV5-1	.	.	TRBJ2-2	TGCGCCAGCACACTGGTGGCAGGGAACACCGGGGAGCTGTTTTTT	CASTLVAGNTGELFF
TRBV6-6	.	TRBD1	TRBJ1-5	TGTGCCAGCAGTTTCCGGGACAGGGCCCGTTTAGTGCATTTT	CASSFRDRARLVHF
TRBV7-2	.	.	TRBJ2-3	TGTGCCAGCAGCTTAAGGGACAAACAACATACGCAGTATTTT	CASSLRDKQHTQYF
TRBV5-1	once	.	TRBJ2-2	TGCGCCAGCAGCTCCGTACAGGGGAACACCGGGGAGCTGTTTTTT	CASSSVQGNTGELFF
TRBV5-1	.	.	TRBJ2-6	TGCGCCAGCAGTCCCGGACAAGCCTCTGGGGCCAACGTCCTGACTTTC	CASSPGQASGANVLTF
TRBV19	.	TRBD1	TRBJ2-6	TGTGCCAGTAGCGGATGGGACGGGGACAGGGAACGCTCTGGGGCCAACGTCCTGACTTTC	CASSGWDGDRERSGANVLTF
TRBV6-6	.	.	TRBJ1-5	TGTGCCAGCCGGAGGTCACTTAGCAATCAGCCCCAGCATTTT	CASRRSLSNQPQHF
TRBV5-1	once	TRBD2	TRBJ2-1	TGCGCCAGCAGCTGGTTAGCGGGAGGCTACAATGAGCAGTTCTTC	CASSWLAGGYNEQFF
TRBV28	.	.	TRBJ1-5	TGTGCCATCTCGTTTCTTAACAATCAGCCCCAGCATTTT	CAISFLNNQPQHF
TRBV5-1	.	TRBD2	TRBJ2-5	TGCGCCAGCAGCTTGGCGTCTAGCGGACAAGAGACCCAGTACTTC	CASSLASSGQETQYF
TRBV5-8	.	TRBD2	TRBJ2-1	TGTGCCAGCAGCTCCCGGACTAGCGGGTCCTACAATGAGCAGTTCTTC	CASSSRTSGSYNEQFF
TRBV19	.	.	TRBJ1-4	TGTGCCAGTAGTATTTCGCGGCAGGGAGGTGAAAAACTGTTTTTT	CASSISRQGGEKLFF
TRBV7-9	.	TRBD1	TRBJ2-2	TGTGCCAGCAGCTCCCTCACAGGGGGCCACCTCACCGGGGAGCTGTTTTTT	CASSSLTGGHLTGELFF
TRBV27	once	TRBD1	TRBJ1-2	TGTGCCAGCAGTTCTGACAGGGGTTGGACGGGGGGCTACACCTTC	CASSSDRGWTGGYTF
TRBV18	.	.	TRBJ1-1	TGTGCCAGCTCACCGAACACCTTGTTCGACACTGAAGCTTTCTTT	CASSPNTLFDTEAFF
TRBV11-2	.	TRBD2	TRBJ2-1	TGTGCCAGCAGTAGAGGACTAGCGGGAGTGGGTGAGCAGTTCTTC	CASSRGLAGVGEQFF
TRBV2	.	TRBD2	TRBJ2-1	TGTGCCAGCAGTGAAAGGACTAGCTACAATGAGCAGTTCTTC	CASSERTSYNEQFF
TRBV6-1	.	.	TRBJ2-1	TGTGCCAGCAGTAAGCGGGACACAAACAATGAGCAGTTCTTC	CASSKRDTNNEQFF
TRBV9	.	TRBD1	TRBJ2-7	TGTGCCAGCAGCGTGAGGGACAGGGGGTTCGACGAGCAGTACTTC	CASSVRDRGFDEQYF
TRBV30	.	.	TRBJ1-1	TGTGCCTGGAGTTATGCGGTTAACACTGAAGCTTTCTTT	CAWSYAVNTEAFF
TRBV5-4	.	TRBD1	TRBJ2-7	TGTGCCAGCAGCTGGGACAGTGCCTACGAGCAGTACTTC	CASSWDSAYEQYF
TRBV6-1	.	TRBD1	TRBJ2-2	TGTGCCAGCCTACGACAGGGGGGCACCGGGGAGCTGTTTTTT	CASLRQGGTGELFF
TRBV7-9	.	TRBD1	TRBJ2-7	TGTGCCAGCAGCGGACCGGGACAGGGGGCGAAGGAGCAGTACTTC	CASSGPGQGAKEQYF
TRBV7-9	.	TRBD1	TRBJ1-2	TGTGCCAGCAGCTACCCGGGACAGCGACCTTCTAACTATGGCTACACCTTC	CASSYPGQRPSNYGYTF
TRBV27	.	.	TRBJ1-2	TGTGCCAGCAGTCCCACCCGGGGGGGTGGAGGCTACACCTTC	CASSPTRGGGGYTF
TRBV27	.	TRBD2	TRBJ2-1	TGTGCCAGCAGTCCGATGGGACTAGCGGGAGGGAGCTCCTACAATGAGCAGTTCTTC	CASSPMGLAGGSSYNEQFF
TRBV28	.	TRBD2	TRBJ2-7	TGTGCCAGCGCCACGGGACTAAAGTACGAGCAGTACTTC	CASATGLKYEQYF
TRBV30	.	.	TRBJ1-2	TGTGCCTGGAGTGTAGCCAGGGGCTATGGCTACACCTTC	CAWSVARGYGYTF
TRBV9	.	TRBD1	TRBJ2-2	TGTGCCAGCAGCGCCGTTGGGACAGGGGCCCCGAACACCGGGGAGCTGTTTTTT	CASSAVGTGAPNTGELFF
TRBV6-6	.	TRBD2	TRBJ2-1	TGTGCCAGCAGAGAGGGGAGCGGGAGTGAGTTCTTC	CASREGSGSEFF
TRBV28	.	.	TRBJ2-1	TGTGCCAGCACCCCGTGGGGGGATTCGGGCCATGAGCAGTTCTTC	CASTPWGDSGHEQFF
TRBV19	.	.	TRBJ2-2	TGTGCCAGTACTCGAGGGCAGTCGAACACCGGGGAGCTGTTTTTT	CASTRGQSNTGELFF
TRBV7-9	.	TRBD2	TRBJ2-5	TGTGCCAGCAGCTTAGGAATCGCGGGAGTTCAGGAGACCCAGTACTTC	CASSLGIAGVQETQYF
TRBV18	.	.	TRBJ2-7	TGTGCCAGCTCACCGAGACAGATCCTAGCCGAGCAGTACTTC	CASSPRQILAEQYF
TRBV30	once	.	TRBJ2-7	TGTGCCTGGATTCGATTGAGCTCCTACGAGCAGTACTTC	CAWIRLSSYEQYF
TRBV7-2	.	TRBD2	TRBJ2-1	TGTGCCAGCAGCAAAAAAGGGACTAGCGGGAGTTTCTACAATGAGCAGTTCTTC	CASSKKGTSGSFYNEQFF
TRBV9	.	.	TRBJ1-1	TGTGCCAGCAGCGTAGGGACTGGACTTTACATGAACACTGAAGCTTTCTTT	CASSVGTGLYMNTEAFF
TRBV27	once	.	TRBJ1-5	TGTGCCAGCAGTTCTCACACCGGGACACCGGACGCTGGGCCCCAGCATTTT	CASSSHTGTPDAGPQHF
TRBV6-1	.	TRBD2	TRBJ2-1	TGTGCCAGCAGCCCCCTAGCGGGAGGGTACAATGAGCAGTTCTTC	CASSPLAGGYNEQFF
TRBV28	.	TRBD1	TRBJ2-3	TGTGCCAGCAGGTCCTCTGGGACAGACTTCACAGATACGCAGTATTTT	CASRSSGTDFTDTQYF
TRBV5-1	once	.	TRBJ1-2	TGCGCCAGCAGCTTGGTCTATGGGGGAGCTAACTATGGCTACACCTTC	CASSLVYGGANYGYTF
TRBV29-1	.	.	TRBJ2-1	TGCAGCGGGGGAACAGGCGGCTCCTACAATGAGCAGTTCTTC	CSGGTGGSYNEQFF
TRBV28	once	.	TRBJ1-1	TGTGCCAGCACTGGTGAAGGGAAAGGGAACACTGAAGCTTTCTTT	CASTGEGKGNTEAFF
TRBV19	.	TRBD2	TRBJ2-5	TGTGCCAGTAGTTCCAGACTAGCGGGAGATTGGGAGACCCAGTACTTC	CASSSRLAGDWETQYF
TRBV28	.	.	TRBJ1-3	TGTGCCAGCAGTTTATCGGATCTCTCTGGAAACACCATATATTTT	CASSLSDLSGNTIYF
TRBV10-2	.	TRBD2	TRBJ2-1	TGCGCCAGCAGCCTCCTATTAGCGGGGCTCTACAATGAGCAGTTCTTC	CASSLLLAGLYNEQFF
TRBV11-2	.	.	TRBJ1-1	TGTGCCAGCAGCTTCCACCCGGTGCAGGCGAACACTGAAGCTTTCTTT	CASSFHPVQANTEAFF
TRBV28	.	.	TRBJ2-7	TGTGCCAGCAGTTTAGTGGCGACAGCCGACCCCTACGAGCAGTACTTC	CASSLVATADPYEQYF
TRBV7-3	.	TRBD1	TRBJ2-3	TGTGCCAGCAGCTCGGACAGGTACACAGATACGCAGTATTTT	CASSSDRYTDTQYF
TRBV14	few	.	TRBJ2-7	TGTGCCAGCAGCCAAGGCCTTCCGTGGATGTCAGCTCCCTACGAGCAGTACTTC	CASSQGLPWMSAPYEQYF
TRBV4-1	.	.	TRBJ1-1	TGCGCCAGCAGCCAAGACCGAGGGCAGAGGGGGAACACTGAAGCTTTCTTT	CASSQDRGQRGNTEAFF
TRBV5-6	.	.	TRBJ2-7	TGTGCCAGCCTCAACAAGAGGTACGAGCAGTACTTC	CASLNKRYEQYF
TRBV18	.	.	TRBJ1-1	TGTGCCAGCTCATCCGGGAGGGGGGTGGCAACTGAAGCTTTCTTT	CASSSGRGVATEAFF
TRBV7-6	.	.	TRBJ2-1	TGTGCCAGCAGCCTGAACAATGAGCAGTTCTTC	CASSLNNEQFF